Sequencing of this T cell receptor beta chain was carried out in a study of Ad26.COV2.S vaccination and SARS-CoV-2 variants. In the study overall: Within the COV1001 Ad26.COV2.S trial arm, the donor was enrolled. Dosing was one shot or two shots 56 days apart. Findings and limits, study-wide: Analytic work on TCR breadth and depth might have understated the full extent of total T cell responses.

Sequencing was performed with immunoSEQ multiplex PCR; in TCRdb, only in-frame clones are kept and a portion is missing. Seen here are 350,000 to 450,000 clones, 87% observed once, and the top ten hold around 3.6%. The treatment here: around 19 received Ad26.COV2.S at low or high dose, single or two shots; about 5 received placebo; per-sample allocation not given. Sample collection was performed on day 63 after the first vaccine or placebo injection. CDR3 size: 16 residues. J gave up 0 bases and V 2 bases, and 5 bases lay outside the gene matches. CDR1 SGHTA and CDR2 FQGNSA come from the germline V gene. Concerning this clone itself: The antigen remains unidentified.

The genes are TRBV7-2 and TRBJ2-3; 7 nucleotides align to TRBD1. The TCR was taken from a person between 18 and 65 years old who received the Ad26.COV2.S COVID-19 vaccine or a placebo. The sample here was peripheral blood, taken in a trial of Ad26.COV2.S vaccine versus placebo. This CDR3 is CASSLRGTASTDTQYF. The DNA for the CDR3 is TGTGCCAGCAGCTTAAGAGGGACAGCTAGCACAGATACGCAGTATTTT.